The rows below give T cell receptor beta chains drawn from one sample of a study of CD8 T cells in Susac syndrome. TCRdb independently ran MiXCR on the immunoSEQ multiplex PCR reads; one entry per CDR3 protein. The table includes fewer than 200,000 distinct CDR3 sequences, 95% detected once. Sequencing was carried out using CD8+ T cells from PBMCs. Receptors were obtained from a human donor with multiple sclerosis. Each CDR3 is given with its conserved first and last residue. Each record gives: D gene, V gene, J gene, clone size, CDR3 DNA, CDR3 protein. A D gene is named only where the DNA matches it firmly. Not all rows give a size; the values are once, few, many and, for expanded clones, a class.

>-|TRBV21-1|TRBJ2-7|-
TGTGCCAGCAATCTGCACCAATCCTACGAGCAGTACTTC
CASNLHQSYEQYF
>-|TRBV5-1|TRBJ2-5|-
TGCGCCAGCAGCGTAGGTCGGCAGCAAGAGACCCAGTACTTC
CASSVGRQQETQYF
>-|TRBV9|TRBJ1-2|once
TGTGCCAGCAGGGGTTTTGGCTACACCTTC
CASRGFGYTF
>-|TRBV29-1|TRBJ1-1|-
TGCAGCGTTGGGGATTTGGGGGGGCTGGTAGGTGTGGACACTGAAGCTTTCTTT
CSVGDLGGLVGVDTEAFF
>TRBD1|TRBV12-5|TRBJ1-4|-
TGTGCTAGTGGTTTGGTACAGGGGGGGAAACTGTTTTTT
CASGLVQGGKLFF
>-|TRBV6-6|TRBJ2-7|-
TGTGCCAGCTCTGTAGGCTCCTACGAGCAGTACTTC
CASSVGSYEQYF
>-|TRBV20-1|TRBJ2-2|few
TGCAGTGCCTTAGAGGGGGAGACCGGGGAGCTGTTTTTT
CSALEGETGELFF
>TRBD1|TRBV5-1|TRBJ2-7|-
TGCGCCAGCAGCTGGACAGGGGCGGCCTACGAGCAGTACTTC
CASSWTGAAYEQYF
>-|TRBV6-4|TRBJ1-4|-
TGTGCCAGCAGTGACGCCCAGAATCAAAATGAAAAACTGTTTTTT
CASSDAQNQNEKLFF
>TRBD2|TRBV20-1|TRBJ2-1|-
TGCAGTGCTAGAGATTTAGCGGGGGTGGTGGATGAGCAGTTCTTC
CSARDLAGVVDEQFF
>TRBD1|TRBV28|TRBJ2-5|-
TGTGCCAGCAGGGGGACAGGGACGGGAGAGACCCAGTACTTC
CASRGTGTGETQYF
>-|TRBV2|TRBJ2-3|-
TGTGCCAGCCTAGCGTCGGATACGCAGTATTTT
CASLASDTQYF
>-|TRBV11-1|TRBJ2-7|-
TGTGCCAGCAGCCCGGGGACATCCCACTACGAGCAGTACTTC
CASSPGTSHYEQYF
>TRBD1|TRBV9|TRBJ1-6|once
TGTGTCAGCAGCGGAGGGGGGGACAGGGAGCCCGCTGGGAATTCACCCCTCCACTTT
CVSSGGGDREPAGNSPLHF
>-|TRBV24-1|TRBJ2-3|-
TGTGCCACCAGTGATAGTACGAGGGGTACAGATACGCAGTATTTT
CATSDSTRGTDTQYF
>TRBD1|TRBV20-1|TRBJ2-7|-
TGCAGTGCTAGAGATGACAGGGGGCCTAATGAGCAGTACTTC
CSARDDRGPNEQYF
>-|TRBV7-9|TRBJ2-1|-
TGTGCCAGCAGCTTAGAGGGACGGGAGCAGTTCTTC
CASSLEGREQFF
>TRBD1|TRBV24-1|TRBJ2-1|once
TGTGCCACCAGTCTATCGACAGGGGAGCAGTTCTTC
CATSLSTGEQFF
>-|TRBV7-3|TRBJ2-1|-
TGTGCCAGCAGGCATCCGGAGATTTTGCACCACAATGAGCAGTTCTTC
CASRHPEILHHNEQFF
>-|TRBV9|TRBJ2-7|-
TGTGCCAGCAGCGGACCCGACGGATATCAATACGAGCAGTACTTC
CASSGPDGYQYEQYF
>-|TRBV11-2|TRBJ1-1|-
TGTGCCAGCAGCTTAGGGCCGAACACTGAAGCTTTCTTT
CASSLGPNTEAFF
>TRBD1|TRBV20-1|TRBJ2-3|once
TGCAGTGCCCGGCCGGGACAGGGGTTGCAGTACACGCAGTATTTT
CSARPGQGLQYTQYF
>-|TRBV29-1|TRBJ1-1|-
TGCAGCGTTGAAGATATCGACACTGGGAACACTGAAGCTTTCTTT
CSVEDIDTGNTEAFF
>-|TRBV2|TRBJ1-5|-
TGTGCCAGCAGTGAAAGGGCGGATCAGCCCCAGCATTTT
CASSERADQPQHF
>-|TRBV7-9|TRBJ2-5|-
TGTGCCACCAAGCTCACGGAAGAGACCCAGTACTTC
CATKLTEETQYF
>-|TRBV6-6|TRBJ2-3|-
TGTGCTGCATCGTGGCACAGCACAGATACGCAGTATTTT
CAASWHSTDTQYF